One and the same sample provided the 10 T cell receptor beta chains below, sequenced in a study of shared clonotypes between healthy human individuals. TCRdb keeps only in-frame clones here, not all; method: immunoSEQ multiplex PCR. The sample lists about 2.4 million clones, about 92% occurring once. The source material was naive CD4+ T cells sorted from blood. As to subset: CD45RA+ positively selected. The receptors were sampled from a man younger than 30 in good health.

The CDR3 DNA reads as TGTGCCAGCAGCTCTCAACAGGGATATGTCACAGATACGCAGTATTTT. This gives the protein CASSSQQGYVTDTQYF. The chain employs TRBV2 and TRBJ2-3, with D tentatively TRBD1 (6 bases). V was clipped by 6 bases and J by 2 bases, with 18 bases between them. Germline V lookup: CDR1 SNHLY, CDR2 FYNNEI. The CDR3 covers 16 residues.

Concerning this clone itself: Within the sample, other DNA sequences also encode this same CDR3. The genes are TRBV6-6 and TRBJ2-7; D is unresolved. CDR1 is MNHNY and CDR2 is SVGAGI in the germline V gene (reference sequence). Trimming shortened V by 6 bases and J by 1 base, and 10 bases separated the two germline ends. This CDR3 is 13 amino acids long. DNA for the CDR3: TGTGCCAGCAGCGTACAAGGATCCTACGAGCAGTACTTC. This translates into CASSVQGSYEQYF.

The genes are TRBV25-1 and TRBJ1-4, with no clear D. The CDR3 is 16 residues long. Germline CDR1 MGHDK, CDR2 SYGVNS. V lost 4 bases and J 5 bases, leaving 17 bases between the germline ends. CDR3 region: CASSAHQRASNEKLFF. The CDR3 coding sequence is TGTGCCAGCAGTGCCCATCAGCGGGCCTCAAATGAAAAACTGTTTTTT.

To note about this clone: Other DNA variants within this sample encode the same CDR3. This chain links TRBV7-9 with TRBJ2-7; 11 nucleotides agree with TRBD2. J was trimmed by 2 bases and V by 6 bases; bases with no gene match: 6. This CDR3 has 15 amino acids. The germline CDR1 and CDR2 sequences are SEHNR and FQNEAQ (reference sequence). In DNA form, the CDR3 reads TGTGCCAGCAGTCCGGGGACTAGCGGTACCTACGAGCAGTACTTC. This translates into CASSPGTSGTYEQYF.

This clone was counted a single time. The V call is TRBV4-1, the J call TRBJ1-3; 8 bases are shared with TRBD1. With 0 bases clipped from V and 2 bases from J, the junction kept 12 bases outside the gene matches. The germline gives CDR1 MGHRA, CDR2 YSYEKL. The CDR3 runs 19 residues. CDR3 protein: CASSQDLGRLGQAGNTIYF. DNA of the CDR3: TGCGCCAGCAGCCAAGATCTTGGGAGGTTGGGACAGGCTGGAAACACCATATATTTT.

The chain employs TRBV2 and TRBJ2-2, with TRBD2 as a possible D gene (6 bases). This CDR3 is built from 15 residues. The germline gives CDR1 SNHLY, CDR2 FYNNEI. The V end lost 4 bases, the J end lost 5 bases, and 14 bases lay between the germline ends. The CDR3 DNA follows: TGTGCCAGCAGTGTGACCGGGAGTACGACCGGGGAGCTGTTTTTT. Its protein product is CASSVTGSTTGELFF.

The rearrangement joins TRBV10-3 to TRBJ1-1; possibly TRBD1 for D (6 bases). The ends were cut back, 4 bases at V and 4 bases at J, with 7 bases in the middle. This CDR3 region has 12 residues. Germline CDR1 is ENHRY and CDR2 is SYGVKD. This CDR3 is CAISADSTEAFF. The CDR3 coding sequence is TGTGCCATCAGTGCGGACAGCACTGAAGCTTTCTTT.

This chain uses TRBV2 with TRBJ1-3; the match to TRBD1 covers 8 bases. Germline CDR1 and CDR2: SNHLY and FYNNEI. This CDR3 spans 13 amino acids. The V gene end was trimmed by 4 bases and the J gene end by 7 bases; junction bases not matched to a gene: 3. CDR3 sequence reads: CASSGQGSNTIYF. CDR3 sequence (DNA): TGTGCCAGCAGTGGACAGGGGAGCAACACCATATATTTT.

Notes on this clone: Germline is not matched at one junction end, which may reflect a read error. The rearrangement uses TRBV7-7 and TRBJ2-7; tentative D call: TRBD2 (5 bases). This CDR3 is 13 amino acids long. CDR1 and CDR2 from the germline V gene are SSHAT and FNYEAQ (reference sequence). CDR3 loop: CASSFGPREEQYF. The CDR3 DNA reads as TGTGCTAGCAGCTTCGGCCCGAGGGAAGAGCAGTACTTC.

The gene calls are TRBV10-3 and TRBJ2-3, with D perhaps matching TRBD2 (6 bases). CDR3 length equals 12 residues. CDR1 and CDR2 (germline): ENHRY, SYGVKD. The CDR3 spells CASDGGSEAQYF. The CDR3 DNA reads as TGTGCTTCTGATGGGGGGTCGGAGGCGCAGTATTTT.